The 5 T cell receptor beta chains below all came from one sample that was sequenced in a study of regulatory dendritic cells for organ transplantation. No cognate antigen is known for these TCRs. Assay used: immunoSEQ multiplex PCR; TCRdb lists only in-frame clones, some missing. Of approximately 9,300 clones in the sample, around 80% are singletons; the top ten hold more than 2.5%. Allogeneic regulatory or mature dendritic cells were co-cultured for about 5 days with CFSE-labeled sorted T cells at 1:10. Sequenced material: memory CD4+ T cells from blood cultured with dendritic cells. The subset is: CD45RO+ memory T cells. The receptor source for this set is a human donor in good health.

This sequence joins TRBV11-2 and TRBJ2-7, with unresolved D. CDR3 length: 14 amino acids. V lost 7 bases and J 0 bases, leaving 13 bases between the germline ends. Germline V CDR1 and CDR2: SGHAT, FQNNGV. CDR3 bases: TGTGCCAGCATGCTAGGCCACAGCTCCTACGAGCAGTACTTC. It yields the protein CASMLGHSSYEQYF.

The V call is TRBV7-9, the J call TRBJ2-1, with 8 nucleotides matching TRBD2. Per the germline V gene, CDR1 is SEHNR and CDR2 is FQNEAQ (reference sequence). The V gene end was trimmed by 1 base and the J gene end by 8 bases; junction bases not matched to a gene: 10. This CDR3 contains 16 residues. CDR3: CASSLGSGSGIDEQFF. For the CDR3, the DNA is TGTGCCAGCAGCTTAGGGTCAGGTAGCGGGATCGATGAGCAGTTCTTC.

The chain employs TRBV29-1 and TRBJ1-5; D ambiguous. V was shortened by 4 bases and J by 5 bases, with 12 bases between the two germline ends. CDR1 and CDR2 from the germline V gene are SQVTM and ANQGSEA. The CDR3 loop spans 13 amino acids. For the CDR3, the DNA is TGCAGCGTTGGGAGGGCTTTCGATCAGCCCCAGCATTTT. Its translation: CSVGRAFDQPQHF.

The table lists this clone with a count of one. The J gene is TRBJ2-3, the V gene TRBV2; possibly TRBD1 for D (6 bases). The germline V and J ends were trimmed by 4 bases and 0 bases, with 8 bases remaining between them. This CDR3 region has 14 residues. Per germline, CDR1 SNHLY and CDR2 FYNNEI. The chain's CDR3 is CASSGTVSTDTQYF. As DNA, the CDR3 is TGTGCCAGCAGTGGGACAGTCAGCACAGATACGCAGTATTTT.

This clone has just one count. The rearrangement links TRBV4-3 to TRBJ2-5; 9 bases fit TRBD2. J was trimmed by 4 bases and V by 1 base; bases with no gene match: 4. Germline V gene data show CDR1 as LGHNA and CDR2 as YSLEER. The CDR3 runs 15 residues. The CDR3 region is CASSQAGGGAETQYF. The CDR3 nucleotides are TGCGCCAGCAGCCAAGCTGGCGGGGGGGCAGAGACCCAGTACTTC.